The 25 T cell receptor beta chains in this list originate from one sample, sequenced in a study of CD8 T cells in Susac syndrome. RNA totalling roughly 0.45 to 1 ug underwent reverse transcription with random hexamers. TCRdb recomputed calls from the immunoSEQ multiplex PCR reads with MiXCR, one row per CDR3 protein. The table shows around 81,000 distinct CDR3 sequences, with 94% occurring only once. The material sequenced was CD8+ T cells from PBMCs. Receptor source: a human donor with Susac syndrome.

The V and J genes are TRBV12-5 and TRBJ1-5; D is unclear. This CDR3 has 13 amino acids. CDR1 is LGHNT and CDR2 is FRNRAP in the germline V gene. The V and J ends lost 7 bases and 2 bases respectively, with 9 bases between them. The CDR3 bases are TGTGCTAGTGATAATGGCGGCAATCAGCCCCAGCATTTT. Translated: CASDNGGNQPQHF.

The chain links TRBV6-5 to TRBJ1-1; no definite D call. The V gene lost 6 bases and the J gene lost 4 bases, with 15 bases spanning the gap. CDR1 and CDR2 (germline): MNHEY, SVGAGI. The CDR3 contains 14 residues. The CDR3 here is CASSFVSGSTEAFF. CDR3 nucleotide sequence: TGTGCCAGCAGCTTCGTATCGGGAAGCACTGAAGCTTTCTTT.

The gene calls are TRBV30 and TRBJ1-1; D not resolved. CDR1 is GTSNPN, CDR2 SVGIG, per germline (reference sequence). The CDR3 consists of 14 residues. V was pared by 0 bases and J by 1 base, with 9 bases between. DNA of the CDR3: TGTGCCTGGAGTGTACTCAGTGGGAACACTGAAGCTTTCTTT. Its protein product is CAWSVLSGNTEAFF.

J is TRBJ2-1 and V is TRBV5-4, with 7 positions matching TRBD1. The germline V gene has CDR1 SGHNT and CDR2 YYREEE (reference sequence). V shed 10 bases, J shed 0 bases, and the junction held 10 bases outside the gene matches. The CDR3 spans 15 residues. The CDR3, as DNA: TGTGCCGCAGCTTCGGACAGGATCTCCTACAATGAGCAGTTCTTC. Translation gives CAAASDRISYNEQFF.

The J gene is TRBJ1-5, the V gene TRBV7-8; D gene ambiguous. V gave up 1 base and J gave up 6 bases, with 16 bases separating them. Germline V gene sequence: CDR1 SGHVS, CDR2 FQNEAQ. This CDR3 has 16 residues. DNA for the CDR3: TGTGCCAGCAGCTTAGATCTTAGCGAGGGCACTCAGCCCCAGCATTTT. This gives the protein CASSLDLSEGTQPQHF.

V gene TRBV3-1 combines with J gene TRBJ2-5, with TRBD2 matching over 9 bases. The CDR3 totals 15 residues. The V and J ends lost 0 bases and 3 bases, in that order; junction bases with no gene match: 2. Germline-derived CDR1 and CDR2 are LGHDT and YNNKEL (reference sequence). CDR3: CASSQDRLAEETQYF. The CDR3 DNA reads TGTGCCAGCAGCCAAGATCGACTAGCGGAAGAGACCCAGTACTTC.

CDR3 sequence reads: CSVDDGQNPYNEQFF. The CDR3 region has the DNA TGCAGCGTTGACGACGGACAGAACCCCTACAATGAGCAGTTCTTC. The rearrangement links TRBV29-1 to TRBJ2-1; TRBD1 is a possible D gene (6 bases). This CDR3 has 15 amino acids. Germline CDR1 and CDR2: SQVTM and ANQGSEA. V was trimmed by 3 bases and J by 2 bases, leaving 14 bases between them.

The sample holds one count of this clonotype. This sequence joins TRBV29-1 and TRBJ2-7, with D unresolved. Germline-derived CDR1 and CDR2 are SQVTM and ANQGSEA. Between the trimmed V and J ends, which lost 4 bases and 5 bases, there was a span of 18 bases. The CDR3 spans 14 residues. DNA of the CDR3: TGCAGCGTTGCTATTCTAGGGTTGGTAAACGAGCAGTACTTC. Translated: CSVAILGLVNEQYF.

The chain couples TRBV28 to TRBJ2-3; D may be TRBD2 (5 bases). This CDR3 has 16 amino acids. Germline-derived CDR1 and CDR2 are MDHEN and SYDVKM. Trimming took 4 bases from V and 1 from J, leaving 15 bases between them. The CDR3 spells CASSSSWETRTDTQYF. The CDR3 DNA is TGTGCCAGCAGTTCATCTTGGGAGACACGCACAGATACGCAGTATTTT.

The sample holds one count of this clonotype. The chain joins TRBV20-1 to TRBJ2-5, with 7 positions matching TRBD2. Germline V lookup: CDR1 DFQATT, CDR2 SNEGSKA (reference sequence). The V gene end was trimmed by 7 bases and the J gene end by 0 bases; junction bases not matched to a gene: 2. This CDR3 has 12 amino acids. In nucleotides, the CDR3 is TGCAGTGTCAGCGGGGACCAAGAGACCCAGTACTTC. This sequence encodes CSVSGDQETQYF.

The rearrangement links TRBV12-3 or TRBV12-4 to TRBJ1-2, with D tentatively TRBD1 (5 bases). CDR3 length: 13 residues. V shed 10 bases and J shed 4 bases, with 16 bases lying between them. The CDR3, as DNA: TGTGCCATCCCGACGGGGGAGGGCTATGGCTACACCTTC. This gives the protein CAIPTGEGYGYTF.

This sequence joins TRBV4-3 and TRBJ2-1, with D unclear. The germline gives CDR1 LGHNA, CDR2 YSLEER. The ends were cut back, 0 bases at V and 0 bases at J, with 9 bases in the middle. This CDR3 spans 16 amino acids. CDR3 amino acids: CASSQDVGSSYNEQFF. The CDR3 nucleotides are TGCGCCAGCAGCCAAGATGTAGGCAGCTCCTACAATGAGCAGTTCTTC.

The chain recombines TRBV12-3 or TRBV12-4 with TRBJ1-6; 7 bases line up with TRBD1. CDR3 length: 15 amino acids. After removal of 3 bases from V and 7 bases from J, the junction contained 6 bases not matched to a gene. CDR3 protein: CASSFEAGGNSPLHF. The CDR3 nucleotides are TGTGCCAGCAGTTTCGAGGCAGGGGGGAATTCACCCCTCCACTTT.

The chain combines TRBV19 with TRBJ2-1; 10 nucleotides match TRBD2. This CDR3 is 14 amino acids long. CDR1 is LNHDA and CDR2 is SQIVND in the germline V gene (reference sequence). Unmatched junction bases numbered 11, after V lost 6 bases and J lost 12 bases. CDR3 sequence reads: CASSLGLAEGWQFF. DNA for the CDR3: TGTGCCAGTAGCCTCGGACTAGCGGAGGGGTGGCAGTTCTTC. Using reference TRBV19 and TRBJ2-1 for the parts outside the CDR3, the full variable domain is DGGITQSPKYLFRKEGQNVTLSCEQNLNHDAMYWYRQDPGQGLRLIYYSQIVNDFQKGDIAEGYSVSREKKESFPLTVTSAQKNPTAFYLCASSLGLAEGWQFFGPGTRLTVL.

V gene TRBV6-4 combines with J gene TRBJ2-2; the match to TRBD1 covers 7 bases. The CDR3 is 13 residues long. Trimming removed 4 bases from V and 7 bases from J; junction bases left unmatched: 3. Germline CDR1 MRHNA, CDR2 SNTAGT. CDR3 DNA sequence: TGTGCCAGCAGTGCGACAGGGTACGGGGAGCTGTTTTTT. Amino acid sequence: CASSATGYGELFF.

The CDR3 DNA follows: TGTGCCAGCAGCCCTAGCGGGACCCTCTACGAGCAGTACTTC. Amino acid sequence: CASSPSGTLYEQYF. The V and J genes are TRBV7-9 and TRBJ2-7; 9 nucleotides align to TRBD2. Germline assignment: CDR1 SEHNR and CDR2 FQNEAQ (reference sequence). This CDR3 has 14 residues. V was pared by 5 bases and J by 3 bases, with 5 bases of the junction left unmatched.

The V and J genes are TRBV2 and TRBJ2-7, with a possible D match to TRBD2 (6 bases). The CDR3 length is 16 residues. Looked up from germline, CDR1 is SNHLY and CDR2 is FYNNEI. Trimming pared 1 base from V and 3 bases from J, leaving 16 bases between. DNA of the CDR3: TGTGCCAGCAGTGAAGGGATCGGGAGCGGCCTCTACGAGCAGTACTTC. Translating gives CASSEGIGSGLYEQYF.

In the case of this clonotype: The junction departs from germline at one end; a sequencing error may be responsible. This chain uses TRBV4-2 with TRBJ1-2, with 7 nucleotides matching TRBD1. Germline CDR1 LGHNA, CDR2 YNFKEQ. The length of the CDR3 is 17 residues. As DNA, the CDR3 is TGTGCCAGTAGCCATGATCGGGACAGCCGATCCCTCTATGGCTACACCTTC. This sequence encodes CASSHDRDSRSLYGYTF.

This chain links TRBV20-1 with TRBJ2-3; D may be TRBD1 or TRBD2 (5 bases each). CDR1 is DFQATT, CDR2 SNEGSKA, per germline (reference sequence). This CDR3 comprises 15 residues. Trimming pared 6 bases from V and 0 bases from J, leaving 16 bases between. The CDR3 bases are TGCAGTGCAGAGAAACGAGGGACCAGCACAGATACGCAGTATTTT. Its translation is CSAEKRGTSTDTQYF.

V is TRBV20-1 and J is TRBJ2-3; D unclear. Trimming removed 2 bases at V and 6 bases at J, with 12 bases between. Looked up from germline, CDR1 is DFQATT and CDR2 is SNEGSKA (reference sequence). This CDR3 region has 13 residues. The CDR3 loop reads CSARTQVVDTQYF. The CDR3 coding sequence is TGCAGTGCTAGAACCCAGGTTGTTGATACGCAGTATTTT.

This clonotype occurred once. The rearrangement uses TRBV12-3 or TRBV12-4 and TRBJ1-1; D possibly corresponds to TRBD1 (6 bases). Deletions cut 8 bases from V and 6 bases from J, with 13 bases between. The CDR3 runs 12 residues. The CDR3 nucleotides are TGTGCCAGCCTTGGAGGGGGACCTGAAGCTTTCTTT. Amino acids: CASLGGGPEAFF.

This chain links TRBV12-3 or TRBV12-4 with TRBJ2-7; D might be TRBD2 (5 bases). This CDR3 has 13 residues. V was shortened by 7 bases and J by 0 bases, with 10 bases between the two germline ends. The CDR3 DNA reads TGTGCCAGCAAACTAGGGATCTCCTACGAGCAGTACTTC. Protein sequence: CASKLGISYEQYF.

As DNA, the CDR3 is TGCGCCAGCAGCCAAGACCCCAGTAATACCTACGAGCAGTACTTC. Translating it yields CASSQDPSNTYEQYF. The chain recombines TRBV4-3 with TRBJ2-7; D ambiguous. This CDR3 comprises 15 residues. V gave up 0 bases and J gave up 2 bases, with 11 bases separating them. Germline assignment: CDR1 LGHNA and CDR2 YSLEER.

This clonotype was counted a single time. CDR3 nucleotide sequence: TGTGCCATCAGTGAGGGACAGTCTTTCGAGGACAATGAGCAGTTCTTC. Translation: CAISEGQSFEDNEQFF. This chain uses TRBV10-3 with TRBJ2-1; a weak D match, TRBD1 (6 bases). The germline V gene encodes CDR1 ENHRY and CDR2 SYGVKD. There are 16 residues in the CDR3. V lost 2 bases and J 5 bases, leaving 16 bases between the germline ends.

The DNA for the CDR3 is TGTGCCAGCAGCTTAGAAGAAGCGTTAAACACAGATACGCAGTATTTT. Protein: CASSLEEALNTDTQYF. The rearrangement joins TRBV7-2 to TRBJ2-3; D ambiguous. Trimming stripped 1 base from V and 2 bases from J, with 13 bases between. The CDR3 runs to 16 residues. Germline V gives CDR1 SGHTA, CDR2 FQGNSA.